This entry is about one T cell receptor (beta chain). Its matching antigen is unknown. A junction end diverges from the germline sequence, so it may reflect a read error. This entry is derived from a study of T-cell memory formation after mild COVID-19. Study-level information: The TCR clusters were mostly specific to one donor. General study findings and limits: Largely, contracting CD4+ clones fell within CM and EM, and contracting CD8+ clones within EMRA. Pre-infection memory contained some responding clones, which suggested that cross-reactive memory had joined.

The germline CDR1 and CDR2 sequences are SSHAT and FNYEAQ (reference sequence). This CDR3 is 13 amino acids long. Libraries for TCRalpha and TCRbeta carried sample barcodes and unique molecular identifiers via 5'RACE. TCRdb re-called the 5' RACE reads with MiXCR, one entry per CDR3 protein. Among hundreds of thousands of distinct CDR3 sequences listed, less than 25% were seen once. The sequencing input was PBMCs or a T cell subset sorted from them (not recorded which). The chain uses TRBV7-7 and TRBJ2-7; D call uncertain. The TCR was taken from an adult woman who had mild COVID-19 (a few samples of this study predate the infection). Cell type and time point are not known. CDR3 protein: CASSAQVDYEQYF. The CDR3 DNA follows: TGTGCTAGCAGCGCTCAGGTGGACTACGAGCAGTACTTC. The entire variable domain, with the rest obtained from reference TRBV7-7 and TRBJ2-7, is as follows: GAGVSQSPRYKVTKRGQDVTLRCDPISSHATLYWYQQALGQGPEFLTYFNYEAQPDKSGLPSDRFSAERPEGSISTLTIQRTEQRDSAMYRCASSAQVDYEQYFGPGTRLTVT.